One sample yielded the 2 T cell receptor beta chains listed below, sequenced in a study of CD8 T cells in Susac syndrome. After extraction with the RNeasy kit, 0.5 to 1 ug of the RNA was reverse transcribed using random hexamers. One entry per CDR3 protein, called by TCRdb with MiXCR from the immunoSEQ multiplex PCR reads. This table holds approximately 200,000 distinct CDR3 sequences, 90% to 95% found once. The sample consisted of CD4+ T cells from PBMCs. The receptors shown here come from a human donor with multiple sclerosis.

The chain is built from TRBV12-5 and TRBJ2-5; tentatively, D is TRBD2 (6 bases). The CDR3 is 13 amino acids. Germline CDR1 LGHNT, CDR2 FRNRAP. Trimming shortened V by 6 bases and J by 5 bases, and 13 bases separated the two germline ends. The CDR3 region is CASGLAATETQYF. For the CDR3, the DNA is TGTGCTAGTGGGTTAGCGGCGACGGAGACCCAGTACTTC.

The chain has TRBV5-1 and TRBJ1-2; TRBD1 might be the D (6 bases). Germline V gene sequence: CDR1 SGHRS, CDR2 YFSETQ. This CDR3 has 13 amino acids. Between the trimmed V and J ends, which lost 4 bases and 4 bases, there was a span of 11 bases. The DNA for the CDR3 is TGCGCCAGCAGCAAAGACAGGATCTATGGCTACACCTTC. Translated: CASSKDRIYGYTF.